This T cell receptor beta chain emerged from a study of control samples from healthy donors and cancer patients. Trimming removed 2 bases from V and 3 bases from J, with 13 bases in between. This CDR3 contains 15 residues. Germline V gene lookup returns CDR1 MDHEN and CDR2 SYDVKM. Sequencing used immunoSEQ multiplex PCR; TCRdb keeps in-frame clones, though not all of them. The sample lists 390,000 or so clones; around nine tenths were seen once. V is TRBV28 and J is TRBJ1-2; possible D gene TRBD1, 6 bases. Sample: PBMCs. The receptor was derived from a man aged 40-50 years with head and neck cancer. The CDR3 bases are TGTGCCAGCAGTTTAGGAGGGGGGCGTCACTATGGCTACACCTTC. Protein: CASSLGGGRHYGYTF.